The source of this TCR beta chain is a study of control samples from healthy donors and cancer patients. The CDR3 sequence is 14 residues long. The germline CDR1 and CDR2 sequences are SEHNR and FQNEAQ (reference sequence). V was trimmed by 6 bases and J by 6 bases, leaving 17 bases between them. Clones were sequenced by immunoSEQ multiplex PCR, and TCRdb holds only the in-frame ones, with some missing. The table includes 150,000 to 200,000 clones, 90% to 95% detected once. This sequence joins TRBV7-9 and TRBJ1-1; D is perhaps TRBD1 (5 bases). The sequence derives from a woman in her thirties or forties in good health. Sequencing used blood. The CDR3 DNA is TGTGCCAGCAGGCATTTAGCCCGGGGCTCTGAAGCTTTCTTT. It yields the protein CASRHLARGSEAFF.